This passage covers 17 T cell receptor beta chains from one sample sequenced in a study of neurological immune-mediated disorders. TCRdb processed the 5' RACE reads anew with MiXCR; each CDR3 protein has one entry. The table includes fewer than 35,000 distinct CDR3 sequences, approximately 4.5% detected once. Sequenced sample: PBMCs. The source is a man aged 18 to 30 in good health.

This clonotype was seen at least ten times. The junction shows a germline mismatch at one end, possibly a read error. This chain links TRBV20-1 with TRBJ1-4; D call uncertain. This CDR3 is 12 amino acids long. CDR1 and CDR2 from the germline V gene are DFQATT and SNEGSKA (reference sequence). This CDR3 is CSANRPHEKLFF. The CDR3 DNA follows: TGCAGTGCTAACCGCCCCCATGAGAAACTGTTTTTT.

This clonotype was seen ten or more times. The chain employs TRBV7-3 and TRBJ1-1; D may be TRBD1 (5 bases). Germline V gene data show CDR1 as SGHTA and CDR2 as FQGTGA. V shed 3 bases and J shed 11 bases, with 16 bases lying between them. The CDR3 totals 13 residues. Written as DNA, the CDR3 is TGTGCCAGCAGCTTTAATCAGGGTGCCACGGCTTTCTTT. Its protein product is CASSFNQGATAFF.

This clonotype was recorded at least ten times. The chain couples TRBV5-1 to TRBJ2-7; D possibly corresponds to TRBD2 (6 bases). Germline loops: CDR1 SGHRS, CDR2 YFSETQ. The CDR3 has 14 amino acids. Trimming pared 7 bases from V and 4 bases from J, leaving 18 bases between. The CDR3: CASWPGPGRYEQYF. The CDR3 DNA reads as TGCGCCAGCTGGCCGGGACCAGGGAGGTACGAGCAGTACTTC.

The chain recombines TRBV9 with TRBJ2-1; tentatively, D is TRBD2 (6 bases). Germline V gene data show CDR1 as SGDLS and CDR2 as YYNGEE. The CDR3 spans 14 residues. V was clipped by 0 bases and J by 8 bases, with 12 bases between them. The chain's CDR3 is CASSVAGGGDEQFF. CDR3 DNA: TGTGCCAGCAGCGTAGCTGGTGGCGGGGATGAGCAGTTCTTC.

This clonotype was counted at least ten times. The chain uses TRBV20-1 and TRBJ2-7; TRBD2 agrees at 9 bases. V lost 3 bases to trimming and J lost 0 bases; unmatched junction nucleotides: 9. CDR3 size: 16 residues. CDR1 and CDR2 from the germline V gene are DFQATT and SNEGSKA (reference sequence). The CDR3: CSARGLLAGSSYEQYF. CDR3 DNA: TGCAGTGCTAGGGGACTCCTAGCGGGGAGCTCCTACGAGCAGTACTTC.

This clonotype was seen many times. CDR3 DNA sequence: TGCAGTGCTAGAGATCTTCAGGGCGGCACTGAAGCTTTCTTT. Translation: CSARDLQGGTEAFF. The chain carries TRBV20-1 and TRBJ1-1; TRBD1 is a possible D gene (5 bases). Germline V gene sequence: CDR1 DFQATT, CDR2 SNEGSKA (reference sequence). CDR3 length: 14 amino acids. The V end was cut by 0 bases, the J end by 4 bases, with 12 bases between.

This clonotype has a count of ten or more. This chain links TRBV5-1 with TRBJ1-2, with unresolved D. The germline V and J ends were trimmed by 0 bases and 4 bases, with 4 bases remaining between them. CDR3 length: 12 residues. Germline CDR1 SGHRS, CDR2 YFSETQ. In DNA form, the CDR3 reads TGCGCCAGCAGCTTGGATCGCTATGGCTACACCTTC. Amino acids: CASSLDRYGYTF.

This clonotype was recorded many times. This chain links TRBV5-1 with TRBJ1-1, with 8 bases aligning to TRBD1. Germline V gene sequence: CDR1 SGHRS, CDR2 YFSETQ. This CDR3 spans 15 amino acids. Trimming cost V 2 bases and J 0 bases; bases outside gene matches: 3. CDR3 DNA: TGCGCCAGCAGCTTTACAGGGGGAATGAACACTGAAGCTTTCTTT. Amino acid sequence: CASSFTGGMNTEAFF.

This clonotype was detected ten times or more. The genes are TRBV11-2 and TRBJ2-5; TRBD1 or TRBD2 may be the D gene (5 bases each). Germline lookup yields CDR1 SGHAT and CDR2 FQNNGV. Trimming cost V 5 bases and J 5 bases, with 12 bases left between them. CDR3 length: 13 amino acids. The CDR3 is CASSRGPSETQYF. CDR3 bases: TGTGCCAGCAGCAGGGGACCGTCCGAGACCCAGTACTTC.

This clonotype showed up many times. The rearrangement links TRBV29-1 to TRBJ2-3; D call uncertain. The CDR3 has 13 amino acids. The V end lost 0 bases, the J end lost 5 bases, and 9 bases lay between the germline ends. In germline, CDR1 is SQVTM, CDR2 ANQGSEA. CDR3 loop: CSVEDPGRDTQYF. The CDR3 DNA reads TGCAGCGTTGAAGATCCAGGCAGAGATACGCAGTATTTT.

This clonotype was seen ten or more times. The CDR3 loop is CSASTGDFRLSAEAFF. DNA for the CDR3: TGCAGTGCTAGTACAGGGGACTTCAGGCTTTCCGCTGAAGCTTTCTTT. The gene calls are TRBV20-1 and TRBJ1-1; TRBD1 matches 7 bases. This CDR3 contains 16 residues. CDR1 is DFQATT, CDR2 SNEGSKA, per germline (reference sequence). V was pared by 3 bases and J by 6 bases, with 16 bases of the junction left unmatched.

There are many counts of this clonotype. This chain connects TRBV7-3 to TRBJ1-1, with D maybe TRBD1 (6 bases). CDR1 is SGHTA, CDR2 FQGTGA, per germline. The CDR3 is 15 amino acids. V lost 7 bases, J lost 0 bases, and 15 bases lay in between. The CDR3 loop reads CASKEKGGLNTEAFF. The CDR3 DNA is TGTGCCAGCAAAGAAAAGGGGGGGCTGAACACTGAAGCTTTCTTT. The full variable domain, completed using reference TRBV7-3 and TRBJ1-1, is GAGVSQTPSNKVTEKGKYVELRCDPISGHTALYWYRQSLGQGPEFLIYFQGTGAADDSGLPNDRFFAVRPEGSVSTLKIQRTERGDSAVYLCASKEKGGLNTEAFFGQGTRLTVV.

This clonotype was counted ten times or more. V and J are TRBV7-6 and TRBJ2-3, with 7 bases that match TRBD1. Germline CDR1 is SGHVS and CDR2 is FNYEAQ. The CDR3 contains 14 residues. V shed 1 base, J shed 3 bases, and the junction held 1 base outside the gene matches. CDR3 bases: TGTGCCAGCAGCTTAGGACAGGGTACAGATACGCAGTATTTT. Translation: CASSLGQGTDTQYF.

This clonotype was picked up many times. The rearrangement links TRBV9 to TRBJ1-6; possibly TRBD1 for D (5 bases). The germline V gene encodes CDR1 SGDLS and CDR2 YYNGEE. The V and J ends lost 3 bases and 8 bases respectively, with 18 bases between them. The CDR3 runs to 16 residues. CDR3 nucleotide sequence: TGTGCCAGCAGCGGAGGGGCCGGGACCTCGGATTCACCCCTCCACTTT. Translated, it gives CASSGGAGTSDSPLHF. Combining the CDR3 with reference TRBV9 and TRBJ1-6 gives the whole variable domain DSGVTQTPKHLITATGQRVTLRCSPRSGDLSVYWYQQSLDQGLQFLIQYYNGEERAKGNILERFSAQQFPDLHSELNLSSLELGDSALYFCASSGGAGTSDSPLHFGNGTRLTVT.

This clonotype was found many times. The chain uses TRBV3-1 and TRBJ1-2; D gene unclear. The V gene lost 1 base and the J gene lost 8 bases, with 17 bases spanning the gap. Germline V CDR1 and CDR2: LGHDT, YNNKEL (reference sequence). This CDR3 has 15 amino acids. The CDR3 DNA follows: TGTGCCAGCAGCCAAGTCGAGATAACCGGCGGGGGCTACACCTTC. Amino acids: CASSQVEITGGGYTF.

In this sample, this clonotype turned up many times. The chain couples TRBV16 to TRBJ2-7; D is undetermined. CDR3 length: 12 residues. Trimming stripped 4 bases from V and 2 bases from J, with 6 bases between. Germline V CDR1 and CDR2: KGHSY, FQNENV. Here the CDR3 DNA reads TGTGCCAGCAGCCTCCTAACCTACGAGCAGTACTTC. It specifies CASSLLTYEQYF.

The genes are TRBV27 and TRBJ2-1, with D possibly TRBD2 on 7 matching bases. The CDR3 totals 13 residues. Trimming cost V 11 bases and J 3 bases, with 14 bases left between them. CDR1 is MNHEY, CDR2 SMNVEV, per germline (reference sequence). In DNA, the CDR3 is TGTGCCTCGGGCGGGGGACACTACAATGAGCAGTTCTTC. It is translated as CASGGGHYNEQFF.